This TCR beta chain was found in a study of blood T cell repertoires in COVID-19. Whole-study context: Both acute and convalescent COVID-19 samples were obtained from the United States, Italy and Spain. T cells, B-cell-depleted T cells, or PBMCs provided the cDNA or gDNA that served as material.

The sample holds one count of this clone. This CDR3 has 15 residues. Germline CDR1 SGHRS, CDR2 YFSETQ. The V and J ends lost 2 bases and 7 bases, in that order; junction bases with no gene match: 6. Some clones are missing from TCRdb's copy, which holds only in-frame ones; the method was immunoSEQ multiplex PCR. The sample holds approximately 210,000 clones; approximately 78% are singletons and the top ten take approximately 12%. The TCR comes from a middle-aged woman with acute or convalescent COVID-19. The specimen sequenced was peripheral blood. This chain joins TRBV5-1 and TRBJ2-2; 9 bases match TRBD2. CDR3 sequence reads: CASSFGTSYGGELFF. CDR3 in DNA: TGCGCCAGCAGCTTTGGGACTAGCTATGGCGGGGAGCTGTTTTTT.